This passage covers 25 T cell receptor beta chains from one sample sequenced in a study of blood T cell repertoires in COVID-19. Repertoires were generated with immunoSEQ multiplex PCR, while TCRdb's copy carries only in-frame clones and drops some. The table records 30,000 to 35,000 clones, 80% to 90% of them present only once. The sample taken for sequencing was peripheral blood. These TCRs come from a man between 60 and 70 years old with active COVID-19.

This clone has just a few counts. This chain uses TRBV7-3 with TRBJ2-1, with 12 bases fitting TRBD2. The germline V gene encodes CDR1 SGHTA and CDR2 FQGTGA. The ends lost 8 bases at V and 9 bases at J; junction bases unmatched: 8. CDR3 size: 14 residues. The CDR3 here is CASGQTSGGSEQFF. In nucleotides, the CDR3 is TGTGCCAGCGGCCAGACTAGCGGGGGTAGTGAGCAGTTCTTC. Full variable domain (rest looked up from reference TRBV7-3 and TRBJ2-1): GAGVSQTPSNKVTEKGKYVELRCDPISGHTALYWYRQSLGQGPEFLIYFQGTGAADDSGLPNDRFFAVRPEGSVSTLKIQRTERGDSAVYLCASGQTSGGSEQFFGPGTRLTVL.

This clone was counted a few times. This chain uses TRBV4-3 with TRBJ2-2; 7 positions agree with TRBD1. The CDR3 length is 15 residues. Germline V gene data show CDR1 as LGHNA and CDR2 as YSLEER. J lost 2 bases, V lost 4 bases, and 4 bases had no gene match. The CDR3 sequence: CASSRDRANTGELFF. The CDR3 DNA reads TGCGCCAGCAGCCGCGACAGGGCTAACACCGGGGAGCTGTTTTTT.

The chain combines TRBV7-2 with TRBJ1-3; 7 bases agree with TRBD1. The trim removed 5 bases at V and 0 bases at J, leaving 1 base unmatched. CDR3 size: 14 residues. The germline V gene encodes CDR1 SGHTA and CDR2 FQGNSA. CDR3 nucleotide sequence: TGTGCCAGCAGCCGGGACAGCTCTGGAAACACCATATATTTT. This encodes CASSRDSSGNTIYF.

The CDR3 bases are TGTGCCAGCAGTGAAGGGGGACTAGGGGGGAGGAATGAGCAGTTCTTC. This gives the protein CASSEGGLGGRNEQFF. V and J are TRBV6-1 and TRBJ2-1; 8 bases line up with TRBD2. This CDR3 is built from 16 residues. Germline trimming cut 1 base from V and 7 bases from J; bases unmatched to any gene: 9. Germline loops: CDR1 MNHNS, CDR2 SASEGT.

The chain has TRBV4-2 and TRBJ1-2; D is possibly TRBD1 (5 bases). The CDR3 is 15 residues long. Germline CDR1 and CDR2: LGHNA and YNFKEQ. Trimming took 1 base from V and 5 from J, leaving 14 bases between them. CDR3 sequence reads: CASSQGAGDWYGYTF. In DNA, the CDR3 is TGTGCCAGCAGCCAAGGGGCCGGGGACTGGTATGGCTACACCTTC.

The J gene is TRBJ2-5, the V gene TRBV30; D may be TRBD1 (7 bases). The CDR3 covers 14 residues. The V end lost 2 bases, the J end lost 5 bases, and 15 bases lay between the germline ends. CDR1 is GTSNPN, CDR2 SVGIG, per germline (reference sequence). The CDR3 is CAWSRARGRETQYF. The CDR3, as DNA: TGTGCCTGGAGTCGAGCCAGGGGGAGGGAGACCCAGTACTTC.

The chain combines TRBV7-9 with TRBJ2-7; D unclear. This CDR3 region has 11 residues. Germline CDR1 is SEHNR and CDR2 is FQNEAQ (reference sequence). The ends were cut back, 3 bases at V and 7 bases at J, with 7 bases in the middle. CDR3 sequence reads: CASSFNGEQYF. CDR3 nucleotide sequence: TGTGCCAGCAGCTTTAACGGGGAGCAGTACTTC.

The chain links TRBV9 to TRBJ1-3, with TRBD1 as a possible D gene (5 bases). The CDR3 spans 12 residues. Germline lookup yields CDR1 SGDLS and CDR2 YYNGEE. V was clipped by 0 bases and J by 10 bases, with 8 bases between them. The chain's CDR3 is CASSVVGGTIYF. Here the CDR3 DNA reads TGTGCCAGCAGCGTAGTTGGGGGGACCATATATTTT. The whole variable domain, filled in from reference TRBV9 and TRBJ1-3, reads DSGVTQTPKHLITATGQRVTLRCSPRSGDLSVYWYQQSLDQGLQFLIQYYNGEERAKGNILERFSAQQFPDLHSELNLSSLELGDSALYFCASSVVGGTIYFGEGSWLTVV.

J is TRBJ1-1 and V is TRBV3-1 (or the pseudogene TRBV3-2), with D possibly matching TRBD1 (5 bases). V was pared by 4 bases and J by 2 bases, with 8 bases between. The CDR3 has 13 residues. The V gene's germline CDR1 is LGHDT and CDR2 YNNKEL (reference sequence). Here the CDR3 reads CASSPDSNTEAFF. CDR3 in DNA: TGTGCCAGCAGCCCCGACAGTAACACTGAAGCTTTCTTT.

The chain couples TRBV5-8 to TRBJ2-3; 10 bases match TRBD1. The CDR3 runs to 14 residues. Germline CDR1 SGHTS, CDR2 YDEGEE. V was clipped by 4 bases and J by 5 bases; unmatched bases: 4. The CDR3 reads CASSNGQGVDTQYF. CDR3 bases: TGTGCCAGCAGCAATGGACAGGGGGTAGATACGCAGTATTTT.

The chain carries TRBV15 and TRBJ2-1; possibly TRBD1 for D (6 bases). Per germline, CDR1 LNHNV and CDR2 YYDKDF (reference sequence). The germline V and J ends were trimmed by 4 bases and 0 bases, with 10 bases remaining between them. The CDR3 covers 15 residues. The CDR3 region is CATSTRDTSYNEQFF. DNA for the CDR3: TGTGCCACCAGCACGAGGGACACCTCCTACAATGAGCAGTTCTTC. Drawing the rest from reference TRBV15 and TRBJ2-1, the complete variable domain is DAMVIQNPRYQVTQFGKPVTLSCSQTLNHNVMYWYQQKSSQAPKLLFHYYDKDFNNEADTPDNFQSRRPNTSFCFLDIRSPGLGDTAMYLCATSTRDTSYNEQFFGPGTRLTVL.

This chain uses TRBV6-5 with TRBJ2-7, with 14 nucleotides matching TRBD2. The V segment lost 6 bases and the J segment 13 bases; nucleotides outside the gene matches: 11. There are 14 residues in the CDR3. Germline lookup yields CDR1 MNHEY and CDR2 SVGAGI. CDR3 coding DNA: TGTGCCAGCAGGGTACCGGGACTAGCGGGAGAAATTTACTTC. It is translated as CASRVPGLAGEIYF.

This rearrangement joins TRBV2 to TRBJ1-1; possibly TRBD1 for D (5 bases). Germline CDR1 SNHLY, CDR2 FYNNEI. The CDR3 runs to 14 residues. V lost 6 bases, J lost 4 bases, and 15 bases lay in between. The CDR3 is CASRDSPKGTEAFF. CDR3 coding DNA: TGTGCCAGCAGAGACAGCCCTAAGGGCACTGAAGCTTTCTTT.

The V call is TRBV27, the J call TRBJ2-7, with a tentative D call TRBD1 (6 bases). Trimming left V 4 bases short and J 2 bases short, with 12 bases between. Germline V gives CDR1 MNHEY, CDR2 SMNVEV (reference sequence). CDR3 size: 14 residues. The CDR3 DNA reads as TGTGCCAGCAGTTACATAGGACAGACCTACGAGCAGTACTTC. Its translation is CASSYIGQTYEQYF.

The V gene is TRBV11-2, the J gene TRBJ1-1, with a tentative D call TRBD1 (5 bases). V gave up 1 base and J gave up 4 bases, with 19 bases separating them. The CDR3 has 17 amino acids. Germline V CDR1 and CDR2: SGHAT, FQNNGV. This chain's CDR3 is CASSLAPSGPGGTEAFF. The CDR3 bases are TGTGCCAGCAGCTTAGCCCCCTCGGGACCGGGAGGCACTGAAGCTTTCTTT.

The J gene is TRBJ1-5, the V gene TRBV6-2 or TRBV6-3; D is undetermined. This CDR3 region has 18 residues. CDR1 and CDR2 (germline): MNHEY, SVGEGT. V shed 2 bases and J shed 5 bases, with 22 bases lying between them. Here the CDR3 reads CASSYVEAAPQLHQPQHF. In DNA form, the CDR3 reads TGTGCCAGCAGTTACGTAGAGGCTGCCCCACAACTCCATCAGCCCCAGCATTTT.

This clone was detected only once. The genes are TRBV9 and TRBJ2-1, with 8 bases aligning to TRBD1. V lost 4 bases and J lost 8; bases outside the gene matches: 11. The CDR3 is 15 residues long. Germline values: CDR1 SGDLS, CDR2 YYNGEE. CDR3 loop: CASSPQGARIDEQFF. As DNA, the CDR3 is TGTGCCAGCAGCCCTCAGGGGGCTAGGATCGATGAGCAGTTCTTC.

The chain recombines TRBV9 with TRBJ2-1, with 8 positions matching TRBD2. Trimming took 4 bases from V and 9 from J; bases not matched to a gene: 15. The CDR3 covers 16 residues. Germline values: CDR1 SGDLS, CDR2 YYNGEE. CDR3 DNA: TGTGCCAGCAGCTTATTGCCCGAGAGGGCGGGGGGTGAGCAGTTCTTC. The encoded protein is CASSLLPERAGGEQFF.

The chain uses TRBV6-2 or TRBV6-3 and TRBJ2-4; 8 bases map to TRBD2. Germline V gene lookup returns CDR1 MNHEY and CDR2 SVGEGT. With V trimmed by 5 bases and J by 1 base, 4 bases remained unmatched. The CDR3 has 15 residues. CDR3 sequence reads: CASSRGGNAKNIQYF. For the CDR3, the DNA is TGTGCCAGCAGTCGGGGGGGGAACGCCAAAAACATTCAGTACTTC.

The CDR3 region is CASSDSRGQVPQHF. The CDR3 DNA is TGTGCCAGCAGTGACTCAAGGGGGCAGGTGCCCCAGCATTTT. The chain is built from TRBV6-4 and TRBJ1-5, with 7 nucleotides matching TRBD1. The CDR3 loop spans 14 amino acids. The germline CDR1 and CDR2 sequences are MRHNA and SNTAGT. Trimming at V came to 0 bases and at J to 9 bases, leaving 5 bases not matched to a gene.

This chain links TRBV7-3 with TRBJ2-2; 8 bases line up with TRBD2. This CDR3 contains 16 residues. Germline CDR1 is SGHTA and CDR2 is FQGTGA. After removal of 6 bases from V and 2 bases from J, the junction contained 8 bases not matched to a gene. The CDR3 protein is CASSWAGGTNTGELFF. The CDR3 region has the DNA TGTGCCAGCAGTTGGGCGGGAGGAACCAACACCGGGGAGCTGTTTTTT.

The chain links TRBV19 to TRBJ1-5; perhaps TRBD1 as D (6 bases). This CDR3 comprises 16 residues. From germline, CDR1 is LNHDA and CDR2 SQIVND (reference sequence). Trimming shortened V by 1 base and J by 9 bases, and 19 bases separated the two germline ends. CDR3: CASSIGSTGPGWPQHF. The CDR3 nucleotides are TGTGCCAGTAGTATAGGTAGCACAGGGCCAGGTTGGCCCCAGCATTTT.

The chain is built from TRBV6-5 and TRBJ2-2; 9 bases are a match to TRBD2. Trimming cost V 8 bases and J 7 bases; bases outside gene matches: 8. Germline V gene sequence: CDR1 MNHEY, CDR2 SVGAGI. This CDR3 contains 14 residues. The chain's CDR3 is CASLLREGNGELFF. DNA of the CDR3: TGTGCCAGCCTATTGCGGGAGGGCAACGGGGAGCTGTTTTTT.

This clone was seen once. This chain uses TRBV4-3 with TRBJ2-3, with 9 bases fitting TRBD2. The trim removed 1 base at V and 4 bases at J, leaving 6 bases unmatched. CDR1 LGHNA and CDR2 YSLEER come from the germline V gene. The CDR3 length is 16 residues. DNA of the CDR3: TGCGCCAGCAGCCAAGGCGGGAGGGGGTGGGCAGATACGCAGTATTTT. Protein: CASSQGGRGWADTQYF.

The CDR3 reads CASSHAGGSGELFF. The DNA of the CDR3 is TGTGCCAGCAGCCATGCGGGGGGGTCCGGGGAGCTGTTTTTT. This chain joins TRBV3-1 (or the pseudogene TRBV3-2) and TRBJ2-2; TRBD2 aligns across 9 bases. The CDR3 spans 14 residues. Trimming took 3 bases from V and 6 from J; bases not matched to a gene: 2. Per the germline V gene, CDR1 is LGHDT and CDR2 is YNNKEL (reference sequence).